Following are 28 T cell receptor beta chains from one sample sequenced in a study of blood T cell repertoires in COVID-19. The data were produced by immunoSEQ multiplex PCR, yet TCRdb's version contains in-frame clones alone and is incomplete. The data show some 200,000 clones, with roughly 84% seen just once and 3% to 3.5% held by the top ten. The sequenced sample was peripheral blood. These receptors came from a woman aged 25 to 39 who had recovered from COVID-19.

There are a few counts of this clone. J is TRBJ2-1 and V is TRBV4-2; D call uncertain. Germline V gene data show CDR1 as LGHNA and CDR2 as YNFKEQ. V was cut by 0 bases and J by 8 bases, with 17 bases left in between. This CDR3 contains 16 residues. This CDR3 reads CASSQDQSPRVHEQFF. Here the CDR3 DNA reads TGTGCCAGCAGCCAAGATCAGAGTCCACGGGTCCATGAGCAGTTCTTC.

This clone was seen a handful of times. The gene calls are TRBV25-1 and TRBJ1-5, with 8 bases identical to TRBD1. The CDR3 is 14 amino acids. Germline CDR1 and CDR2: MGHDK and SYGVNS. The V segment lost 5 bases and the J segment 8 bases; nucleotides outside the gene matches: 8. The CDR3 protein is CASSPTGGREPQHF. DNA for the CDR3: TGTGCCAGCAGTCCTACAGGGGGGCGGGAGCCCCAGCATTTT.

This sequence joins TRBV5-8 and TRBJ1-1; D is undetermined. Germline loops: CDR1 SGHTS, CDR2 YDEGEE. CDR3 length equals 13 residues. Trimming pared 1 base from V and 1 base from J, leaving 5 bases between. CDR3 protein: CASSLTANTEAFF. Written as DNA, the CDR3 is TGTGCCAGCAGCTTGACAGCGAACACTGAAGCTTTCTTT.

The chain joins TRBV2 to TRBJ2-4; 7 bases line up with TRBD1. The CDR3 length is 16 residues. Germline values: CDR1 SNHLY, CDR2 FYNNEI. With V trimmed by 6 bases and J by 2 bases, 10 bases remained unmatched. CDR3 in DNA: TGTGCCAGCAGGACAGGGAAGCTTACGACCAAAAACATTCAGTACTTC. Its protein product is CASRTGKLTTKNIQYF.

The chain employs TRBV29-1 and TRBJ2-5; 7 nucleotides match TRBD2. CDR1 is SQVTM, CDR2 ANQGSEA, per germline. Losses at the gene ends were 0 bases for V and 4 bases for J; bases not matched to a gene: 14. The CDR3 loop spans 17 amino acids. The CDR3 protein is CSVEDGWEGLWGETQYF. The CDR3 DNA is TGCAGCGTTGAAGATGGGTGGGAGGGCCTATGGGGAGAGACCCAGTACTTC.

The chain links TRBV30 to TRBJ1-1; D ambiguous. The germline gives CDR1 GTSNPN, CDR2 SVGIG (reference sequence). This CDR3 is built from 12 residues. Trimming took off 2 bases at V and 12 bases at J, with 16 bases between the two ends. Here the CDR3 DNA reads TGTGCCTGGAGTCCCCAAGAGTTTCACCCTTTCTTT. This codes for CAWSPQEFHPFF.

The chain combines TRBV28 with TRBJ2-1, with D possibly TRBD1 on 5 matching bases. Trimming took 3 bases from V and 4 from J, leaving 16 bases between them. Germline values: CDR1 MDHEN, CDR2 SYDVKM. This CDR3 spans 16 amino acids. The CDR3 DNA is TGTGCCAGCAGTTTTAGGGGCAGAACTGGGTACAATGAGCAGTTCTTC. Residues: CASSFRGRTGYNEQFF.

The CDR3 is CASSLRTDPDTQYF. CDR3 in DNA: TGCGCCAGCAGCCTAAGGACAGATCCAGATACGCAGTATTTT. The chain combines TRBV5-1 with TRBJ2-3; D might be TRBD1 (6 bases). CDR1 and CDR2 from the germline V gene are SGHRS and YFSETQ. Trimming took 4 bases from V and 4 from J, leaving 13 bases between them. This CDR3 is built from 14 residues.

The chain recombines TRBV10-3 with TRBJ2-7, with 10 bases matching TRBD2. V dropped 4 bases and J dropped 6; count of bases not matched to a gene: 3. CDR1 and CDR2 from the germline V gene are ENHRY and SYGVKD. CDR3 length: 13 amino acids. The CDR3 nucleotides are TGTGCCATCAGTGCTAGCGGGAGCCGCGAGCAGTACTTC. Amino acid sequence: CAISASGSREQYF.

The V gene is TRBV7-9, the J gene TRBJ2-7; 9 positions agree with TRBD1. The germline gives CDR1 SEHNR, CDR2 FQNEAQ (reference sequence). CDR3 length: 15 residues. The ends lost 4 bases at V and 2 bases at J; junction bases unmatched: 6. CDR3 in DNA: TGTGCCAGCAGCTCCCGGGACAGGGAGACCTACGAGCAGTACTTC. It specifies CASSSRDRETYEQYF.

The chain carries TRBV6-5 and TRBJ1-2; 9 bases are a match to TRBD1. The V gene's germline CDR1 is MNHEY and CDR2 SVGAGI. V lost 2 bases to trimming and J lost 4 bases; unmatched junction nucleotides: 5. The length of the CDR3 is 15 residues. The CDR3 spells CASSYGDRGSYGYTF. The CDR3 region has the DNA TGTGCCAGCAGTTACGGTGACAGGGGGAGCTATGGCTACACCTTC.

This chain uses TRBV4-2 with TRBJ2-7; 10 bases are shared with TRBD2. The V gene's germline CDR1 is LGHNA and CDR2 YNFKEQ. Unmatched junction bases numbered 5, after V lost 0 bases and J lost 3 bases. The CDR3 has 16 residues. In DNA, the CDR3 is TGTGCCAGCAGCCAAGATTGGACTAGCGGCCGCTACGAGCAGTACTTC. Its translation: CASSQDWTSGRYEQYF.

The CDR3 DNA sequence: TGTGCCAGCAGCTTACTCGGGGGTCAGGTCATTCAGTACTTC. Amino acids: CASSLLGGQVIQYF. The J gene is TRBJ2-4, the V gene TRBV5-5, with D maybe TRBD2 (6 bases). Looked up from germline, CDR1 is SGHKS and CDR2 is YYEKEE (reference sequence). CDR3 length: 14 residues. V lost 2 bases, J lost 9 bases, and 15 bases lay in between.

The CDR3 sequence is CASSSGLASHTQYF. The DNA of the CDR3 is TGTGCCAGCAGCTCGGGACTAGCGTCGCATACGCAGTATTTT. The chain couples TRBV9 to TRBJ2-3, with 10 bases aligning to TRBD2. The germline gives CDR1 SGDLS, CDR2 YYNGEE. The CDR3 totals 14 residues. With 4 bases clipped from V and 7 bases from J, the junction kept 6 bases outside the gene matches.

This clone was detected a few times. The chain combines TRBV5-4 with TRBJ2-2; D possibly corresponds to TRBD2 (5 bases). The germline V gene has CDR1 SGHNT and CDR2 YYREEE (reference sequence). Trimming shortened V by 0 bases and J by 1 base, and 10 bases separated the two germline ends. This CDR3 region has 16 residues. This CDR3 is CASSLDPGVNTGELFF. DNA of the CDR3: TGTGCCAGCAGCTTGGATCCCGGGGTGAACACCGGGGAGCTGTTTTTT.

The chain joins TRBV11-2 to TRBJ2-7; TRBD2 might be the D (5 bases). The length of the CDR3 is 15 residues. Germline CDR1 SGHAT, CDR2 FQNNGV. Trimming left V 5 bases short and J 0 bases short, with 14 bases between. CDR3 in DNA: TGTGCCAGCAGCCTGGGATTTGGGAGCTCCTACGAGCAGTACTTC. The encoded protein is CASSLGFGSSYEQYF.

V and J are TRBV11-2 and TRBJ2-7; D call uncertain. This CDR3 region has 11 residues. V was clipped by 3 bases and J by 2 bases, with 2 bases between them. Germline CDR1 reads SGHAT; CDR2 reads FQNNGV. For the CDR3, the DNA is TGTGCCAGCAGCTTCGCCTACGAGCAGTACTTC. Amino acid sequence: CASSFAYEQYF.

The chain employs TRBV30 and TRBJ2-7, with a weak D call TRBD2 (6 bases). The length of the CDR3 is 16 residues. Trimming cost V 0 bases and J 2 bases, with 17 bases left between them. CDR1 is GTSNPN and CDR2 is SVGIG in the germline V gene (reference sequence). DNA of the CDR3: TGTGCCTGGAGTGTACCGGGACTTAGAGGAACCTACGAGCAGTACTTC. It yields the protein CAWSVPGLRGTYEQYF.

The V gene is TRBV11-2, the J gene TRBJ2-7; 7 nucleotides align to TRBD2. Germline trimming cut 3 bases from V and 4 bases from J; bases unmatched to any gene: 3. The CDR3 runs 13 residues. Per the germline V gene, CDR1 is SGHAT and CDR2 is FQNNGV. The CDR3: CASSFREGYEQYF. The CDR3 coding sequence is TGTGCCAGCAGCTTCAGGGAGGGTTACGAGCAGTACTTC.

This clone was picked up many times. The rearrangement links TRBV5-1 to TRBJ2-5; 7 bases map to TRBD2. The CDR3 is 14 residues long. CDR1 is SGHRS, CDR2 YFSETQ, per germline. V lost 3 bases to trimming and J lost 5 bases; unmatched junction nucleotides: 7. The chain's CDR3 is CASSSQTSTETQYF. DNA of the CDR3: TGCGCCAGCAGCTCCCAGACTAGCACGGAGACCCAGTACTTC.

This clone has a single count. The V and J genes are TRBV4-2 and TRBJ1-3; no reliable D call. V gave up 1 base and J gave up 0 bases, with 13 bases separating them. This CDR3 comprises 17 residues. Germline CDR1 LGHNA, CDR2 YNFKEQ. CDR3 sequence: CASSQVSGYDSGNTIYF. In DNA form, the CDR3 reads TGTGCCAGCAGCCAAGTATCGGGTTACGACTCTGGAAACACCATATATTTT.

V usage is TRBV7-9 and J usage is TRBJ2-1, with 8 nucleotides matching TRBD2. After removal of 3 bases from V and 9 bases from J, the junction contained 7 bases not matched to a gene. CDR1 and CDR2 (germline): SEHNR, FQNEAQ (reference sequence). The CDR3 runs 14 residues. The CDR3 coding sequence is TGTGCCAGCAGCTTTGGGGCGGGGGGCTTTGAGCAGTTCTTC. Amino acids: CASSFGAGGFEQFF.

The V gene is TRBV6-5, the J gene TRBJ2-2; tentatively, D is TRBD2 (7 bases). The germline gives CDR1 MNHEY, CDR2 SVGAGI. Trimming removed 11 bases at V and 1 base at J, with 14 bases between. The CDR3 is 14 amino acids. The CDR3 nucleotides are TGTGCCGGGGGGGCCTCGGGGAACACCGGGGAGCTGTTTTTT. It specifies CAGGASGNTGELFF.

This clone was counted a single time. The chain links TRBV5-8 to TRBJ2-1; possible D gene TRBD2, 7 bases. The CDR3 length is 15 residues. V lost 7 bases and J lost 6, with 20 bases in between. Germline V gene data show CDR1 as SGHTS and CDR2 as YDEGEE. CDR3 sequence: CASPGRGGSFNEQFF. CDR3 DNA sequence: TGTGCCAGCCCGGGCAGGGGCGGGAGTTTCAATGAGCAGTTCTTC.

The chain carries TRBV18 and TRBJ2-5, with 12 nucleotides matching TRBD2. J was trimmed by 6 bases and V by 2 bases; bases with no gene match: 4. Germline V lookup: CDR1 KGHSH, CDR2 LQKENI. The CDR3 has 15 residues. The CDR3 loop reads CASSPSTSGSKTQYF. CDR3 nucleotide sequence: TGTGCCAGCTCACCATCGACTAGCGGGAGTAAGACCCAGTACTTC. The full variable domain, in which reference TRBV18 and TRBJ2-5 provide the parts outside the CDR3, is NAGVMQNPRHLVRRRGQEARLRCSPMKGHSHVYWYRQLPEEGLKFMVYLQKENIIDESGMPKERFSAEFPKEGPSILRIQQVVRGDSAAYFCASSPSTSGSKTQYFGPGTRLLVL.

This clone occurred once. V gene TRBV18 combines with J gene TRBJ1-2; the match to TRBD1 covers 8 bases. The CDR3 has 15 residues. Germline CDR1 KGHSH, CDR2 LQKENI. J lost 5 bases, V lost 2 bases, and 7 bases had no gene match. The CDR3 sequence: CASSPTRGPGYGYTF. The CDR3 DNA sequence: TGTGCCAGCTCACCAACCAGGGGGCCGGGATATGGCTACACCTTC.

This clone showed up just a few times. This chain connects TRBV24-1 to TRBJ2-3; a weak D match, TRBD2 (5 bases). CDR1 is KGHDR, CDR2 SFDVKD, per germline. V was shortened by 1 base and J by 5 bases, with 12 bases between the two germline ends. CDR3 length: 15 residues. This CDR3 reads CATSDFGVSGDTQYF. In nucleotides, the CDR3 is TGTGCCACCAGTGATTTCGGGGTTTCAGGAGATACGCAGTATTTT.

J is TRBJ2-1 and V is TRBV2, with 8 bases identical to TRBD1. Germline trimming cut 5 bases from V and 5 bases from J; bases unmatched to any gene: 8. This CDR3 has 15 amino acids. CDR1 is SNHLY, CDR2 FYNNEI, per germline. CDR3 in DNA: TGTGCCAGCAGTCCCAGGACAGGGCCAAACAATGAGCAGTTCTTC. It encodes CASSPRTGPNNEQFF.